Shown below are 3 T cell receptor beta chains from a single sample sequenced in a study of human T cells and chemical hapten exposure. Sample time point: patch test 2, 6 weeks after DPC sensitization. The treatment was: therapeutic diphenylcyclopropenone sensitization with weekly scalp DPC. MiXCR was run by TCRdb on the RACE reads, yielding one entry per CDR3 protein. This sample has 85,000 to 100,000 distinct CDR3 sequences, with approximately 10% found just once. The input for sequencing was whole blood, taken in connection with sensitization to the hapten diphenylcyclopropenone (DPC). These receptors were collected from a man between 40 and 49 years old with alopecia areata. Some clones in this sample may be carry-over from other donors' samples.

In this sample, this clonotype turned up a few times. The chain carries TRBV4-1 and TRBJ2-7; 7 bases are shared with TRBD1. This CDR3 is 13 amino acids long. From germline, CDR1 is MGHRA and CDR2 YSYEKL. The ends lost 6 bases at V and 7 bases at J; junction bases unmatched: 9. The CDR3 here is CASSPGQPLEQYF. The CDR3 bases are TGCGCCAGCAGTCCGGGACAGCCCCTAGAGCAGTACTTC.

This chain uses TRBV2 with TRBJ1-6, with a weak D call TRBD1 (6 bases). The V end was cut by 2 bases, the J end by 7 bases, with 12 bases between. This CDR3 spans 15 amino acids. The germline CDR1 and CDR2 sequences are SNHLY and FYNNEI. DNA of the CDR3: TGTGCCAGCAGTGAAAATATAGGGGGGAATTCACCCCTCCACTTT. The encoded protein is CASSENIGGNSPLHF.

This clonotype was observed many times. J is TRBJ1-2 and V is TRBV27; 9 bases agree with TRBD1. J was trimmed by 7 bases and V by 3 bases; bases with no gene match: 9. The CDR3 totals 15 residues. Germline V gives CDR1 MNHEY, CDR2 SMNVEV (reference sequence). The CDR3 protein is CASSFRQGEGRGYTF. Written as DNA, the CDR3 is TGTGCCAGCAGTTTCCGACAGGGGGAGGGTCGTGGCTACACCTTC.